Shown below are 25 T cell receptor beta chains from a single sample sequenced in a study of T-cell reconstitution after alpha-beta-depleted transplantation in children. Unique molecular identifiers were built into the TCRbeta library. TCRdb used MiXCR to reprocess the PCR reads, holding one entry per CDR3 protein. Of some 840,000 distinct CDR3 sequences listed, roughly 15% are singletons. Sequences were derived from PBMCs, mostly from graft donor cells, sampled 360 days after TCRalphabeta/CD19-depleted stem cell transplant. Every receptor here comes from a male patient under 18 who had a stem cell transplant for acute lymphoblastic leukemia, so the T cells may come from the graft donor.

This clonotype has a handful of counts. The J gene is TRBJ2-3, the V gene TRBV10-3, with D uncertain. Germline V gene lookup returns CDR1 ENHRY and CDR2 SYGVKD. V lost 2 bases and J 2 bases, leaving 14 bases between the germline ends. The CDR3 has 16 amino acids. CDR3 bases: TGTGCCATCAGTGAGGGTGCGGCCCTACCCACAGATACGCAGTATTTT. Protein product: CAISEGAALPTDTQYF.

The chain combines TRBV27 with TRBJ1-1; 12 positions match TRBD1. This CDR3 contains 14 residues. Germline V gives CDR1 MNHEY, CDR2 SMNVEV (reference sequence). V shed 4 bases, J shed 11 bases, and the junction held 8 bases outside the gene matches. CDR3 sequence (DNA): TGTGCCAGCAGTTCCCGGGACAGGGGGCTAGGGGCTTTCTTT. Its translation is CASSSRDRGLGAFF.

This clonotype has at least ten counts. This rearrangement joins TRBV15 to TRBJ1-5; tentative D call: TRBD1 (5 bases). Germline V CDR1 and CDR2: LNHNV, YYDKDF (reference sequence). Trimming took 4 bases from V and 5 from J, leaving 18 bases between them. CDR3 length: 16 residues. Here the CDR3 reads CATSKRSTWGDQPQHF. DNA for the CDR3: TGTGCCACCAGCAAGAGATCGACGTGGGGGGATCAGCCCCAGCATTTT.

This clonotype was detected only a few times. The chain joins TRBV6-4 to TRBJ2-1, with D maybe TRBD1 (5 bases). From germline, CDR1 is MRHNA and CDR2 SNTAGT. Trimming took off 3 bases at V and 12 bases at J, with 12 bases between the two ends. The CDR3 is 12 amino acids. The CDR3: CASSDTGSRQFF. The CDR3 region has the DNA TGTGCCAGCAGTGATACAGGCAGTCGGCAGTTCTTC.

This clonotype was picked up a small number of times. This chain connects TRBV7-9 to TRBJ1-2; TRBD1 matches at 9 bases. Germline CDR1 reads SEHNR; CDR2 reads FQNEAQ (reference sequence). CDR3 length: 16 amino acids. The V segment lost 5 bases and the J segment 1 base; nucleotides outside the gene matches: 8. The CDR3 region is CASSALDRGDNYGYTF. The DNA for the CDR3 is TGTGCCAGCAGCGCCTTGGACAGGGGAGATAACTATGGCTACACCTTC.

In this sample, this clonotype turned up a few times. The chain couples TRBV27 to TRBJ2-4; TRBD2 matches at 9 bases. The CDR3 has 16 amino acids. With 2 bases clipped from V and 8 bases from J, the junction kept 10 bases outside the gene matches. CDR1 is MNHEY, CDR2 SMNVEV, per germline (reference sequence). CDR3 amino acids: CASSLIRAGGFDIQYF. The CDR3 coding sequence is TGTGCCAGCAGTTTAATCAGAGCGGGAGGTTTTGACATTCAGTACTTC.

This clonotype was counted only a few times. V usage is TRBV12-3 or TRBV12-4 and J usage is TRBJ2-5, with D unresolved. The CDR3 consists of 13 residues. Trimming left V 4 bases short and J 0 bases short, with 6 bases between. CDR3 coding DNA: TGTGCCAGCAGTTGGAACTACCAAGAGACCCAGTACTTC. This encodes CASSWNYQETQYF.

This clonotype appeared a few times. V and J are TRBV29-1 and TRBJ2-2; D remains ambiguous. V was clipped by 5 bases and J by 2 bases, with 9 bases between them. The CDR3 length is 13 residues. Looked up from germline, CDR1 is SQVTM and CDR2 is ANQGSEA. CDR3 region: CSVTWANTGELFF. The CDR3 nucleotides are TGCAGCGTTACTTGGGCCAACACCGGGGAGCTGTTTTTT.

This clonotype was observed a handful of times. The V gene is TRBV5-1, the J gene TRBJ2-1; 7 bases match TRBD2. V gave up 1 base and J gave up 9 bases; unmatched junction bases: 7. The germline V gene has CDR1 SGHRS and CDR2 YFSETQ. The CDR3 consists of 14 residues. DNA of the CDR3: TGCGCCAGCAGCTTGACGACTAGCTCTGGTGAGCAGTTCTTC. It specifies CASSLTTSSGEQFF.

This chain uses TRBV5-1 with TRBJ2-1; TRBD1 matches 9 bases. Trimming removed 4 bases from V and 5 bases from J; junction bases left unmatched: 16. Germline assignment: CDR1 SGHRS and CDR2 YFSETQ. The CDR3 runs 18 residues. The CDR3 DNA is TGCGCCAGCAGCCTGACACAGGGGGCCGGCCCCCAACACAATGAGCAGTTCTTC. Translating gives CASSLTQGAGPQHNEQFF.

As for this clonotype: Germline is not matched at one junction end, which may reflect a read error. The rearrangement links TRBV20-1 to TRBJ2-7, with D tentatively TRBD2 (7 bases). CDR3 length equals 17 residues. CDR1 is DFQATT, CDR2 SNEGSKA, per germline (reference sequence). The CDR3 spells CSARDLRLAGVFYEQYF. The CDR3 DNA follows: TGCAGCGCTAGAGATCTCCGACTAGCAGGGGTTTTCTACGAGCAGTACTTC.

This clonotype was counted at least ten times. The chain combines TRBV3-1 with TRBJ2-7; 7 bases are shared with TRBD2. Germline CDR1 reads LGHDT; CDR2 reads YNNKEL (reference sequence). J lost 2 bases, V lost 1 base, and 5 bases had no gene match. The CDR3 is 15 amino acids. The CDR3 sequence is CASSQGSSGTYEQYF. The CDR3 coding sequence is TGTGCCAGCAGCCAAGGATCTAGCGGTACCTACGAGCAGTACTTC.

The V call is TRBV12-3 or TRBV12-4, the J call TRBJ2-2; a possible D gene is TRBD1 (5 bases). The V and J ends lost 2 bases and 7 bases respectively, with 14 bases between them. The CDR3 extends over 15 amino acids. In DNA, the CDR3 is TGTGCCAGCAGTTTACTGCAGGGTAGTTACGGGGAGCTGTTTTTT. This translates into CASSLLQGSYGELFF.

This clonotype was counted a few times. V is TRBV20-1 and J is TRBJ1-1; 7 nucleotides match TRBD1. V was clipped by 3 bases and J by 10 bases; unmatched bases: 8. CDR3 length: 12 amino acids. The germline V gene encodes CDR1 DFQATT and CDR2 SNEGSKA (reference sequence). The CDR3 region has the DNA TGCAGTGCTAGGGGGACTCAGGGGGGAGCTTTCTTT. Protein product: CSARGTQGGAFF.

This clonotype has ten or more counts. The chain is built from TRBV6-1 and TRBJ2-5; D is perhaps TRBD2 (6 bases). V was clipped by 7 bases and J by 5 bases, with 11 bases between them. The CDR3 is 12 residues long. Per germline, CDR1 MNHNS and CDR2 SASEGT. The CDR3 is CASITGVETQYF. The CDR3 region has the DNA TGTGCCAGCATTACGGGGGTGGAGACCCAGTACTTC.

The CDR3 nucleotides are TGTGCCAGCAGCTTAGCAGGGACAGGGGGGACCTACGAGCAGTACTTC. As protein: CASSLAGTGGTYEQYF. This chain links TRBV11-2 with TRBJ2-7, with 11 bases matching TRBD1. V was pared by 1 base and J by 2 bases, with 4 bases of the junction left unmatched. Per the germline V gene, CDR1 is SGHAT and CDR2 is FQNNGV. The CDR3 is 16 residues long.

This chain uses TRBV28 with TRBJ2-6, with D possibly matching TRBD1 (6 bases). Trimming cost V 5 bases and J 0 bases, with 8 bases left between them. The length of the CDR3 is 15 residues. Looked up from germline, CDR1 is MDHEN and CDR2 is SYDVKM. This CDR3 reads CASSQQGSGANVLTF. The CDR3 region has the DNA TGTGCCAGCAGTCAACAGGGCTCTGGGGCCAACGTCCTGACTTTC.

Many counts were recorded for this clonotype. The chain employs TRBV12-3 or TRBV12-4 and TRBJ2-5; tentative D call: TRBD1 (6 bases). The CDR3 totals 15 residues. Trimming cost V 2 bases and J 5 bases, with 15 bases left between them. The CDR3 sequence is CASSLLRSQGETQYF. The CDR3 DNA reads TGTGCCAGCAGTTTATTGCGGTCCCAGGGGGAGACCCAGTACTTC.

The chain recombines TRBV5-6 with TRBJ2-3; a weak D match, TRBD1 (5 bases). Looked up from germline, CDR1 is SGHDT and CDR2 is YYEEEE. V gave up 4 bases and J gave up 2 bases, with 14 bases separating them. This CDR3 has 15 residues. In DNA form, the CDR3 reads TGTGCCAGCAGCACCGATGGGGCTTTCACAGATACGCAGTATTTT. Its protein product is CASSTDGAFTDTQYF.

This clonotype occurred many times. The chain carries TRBV3-1 and TRBJ2-5; 8 nucleotides line up with TRBD2. Germline V lookup: CDR1 LGHDT, CDR2 YNNKEL (reference sequence). J lost 2 bases, V lost 3 bases, and 2 bases had no gene match. The CDR3 runs to 14 residues. This chain's CDR3 is CASSQIAGQETQYF. In DNA, the CDR3 is TGTGCCAGCAGCCAGATAGCGGGGCAAGAGACCCAGTACTTC.

V usage is TRBV20-1 and J usage is TRBJ2-3; D is undetermined. Germline assignment: CDR1 DFQATT and CDR2 SNEGSKA (reference sequence). The CDR3 sequence is 14 residues long. V lost 3 bases, J lost 1 base, and 11 bases lay in between. The CDR3: CSASVAIGTDTQYF. CDR3 DNA: TGCAGTGCTAGCGTCGCAATTGGCACAGATACGCAGTATTTT.

The chain is built from TRBV15 and TRBJ2-7; D unclear. The CDR3 totals 15 residues. Germline lookup yields CDR1 LNHNV and CDR2 YYDKDF (reference sequence). V lost 8 bases and J 0 bases, leaving 17 bases between the germline ends. The chain's CDR3 is CATARSGSLSYEQYF. The CDR3 nucleotides read TGTGCCACCGCGAGGAGTGGCAGCCTCTCCTACGAGCAGTACTTC.

Written as DNA, the CDR3 is TGCGCCAGCAGCTTATCTTCGGACAGCTATTCCTACGAGCAGTACTTC. It translates to CASSLSSDSYSYEQYF. J is TRBJ2-7 and V is TRBV5-1; possible D gene TRBD1, 6 bases. Trimming shortened V by 2 bases and J by 1 base, and 16 bases separated the two germline ends. This CDR3 contains 16 residues. Germline V CDR1 and CDR2: SGHRS, YFSETQ.

This clonotype was found a few times. The V gene is TRBV5-1, the J gene TRBJ1-2; 9 bases are a match to TRBD1. The germline gives CDR1 SGHRS, CDR2 YFSETQ. This CDR3 is built from 15 residues. With 4 bases clipped from V and 4 bases from J, the junction kept 8 bases outside the gene matches. CDR3: CASSAGQGRSYGYTF. The CDR3 DNA sequence: TGCGCCAGCAGCGCCGGACAGGGGCGAAGCTATGGCTACACCTTC.

The rearrangement uses TRBV15 and TRBJ2-1; 8 bases match TRBD1. The CDR3 contains 18 residues. Germline-derived CDR1 and CDR2 are LNHNV and YYDKDF (reference sequence). Trimming removed 3 bases from V and 4 bases from J; junction bases left unmatched: 14. The CDR3 sequence: CATSSHRGSTLIYNEQFF. In DNA form, the CDR3 reads TGTGCCACCAGCAGCCACAGGGGGTCCACTTTAATTTACAATGAGCAGTTCTTC.